This TCR beta chain came from a study of a mutant IDH1 vaccine in newly diagnosed glioma. Only in-frame clones appear in the TCRdb table, and some are missing; sequencing was by immunoSEQ multiplex PCR. The table includes 30,000 to 40,000 clones, 90% detected once. This clone has only one observation. Its specificity is not known. The CDR3 has 14 amino acids. Trimming took off 1 base at V and 7 bases at J, with 11 bases between the two ends. Germline-derived CDR1 and CDR2 are SGHDT and YYEEEE. Time point defined: week 47, end of study. Vaccine doses each comprised 300 ug of mutant IDH1 20-mer peptide, with topical imiquimod.

The source material was PBMCs, sampled from a glioma patient whose treatment included an IDH1 peptide vaccine. The clonotype was recovered from a woman aged 40 to 50 with glioma. J is TRBJ2-2 and V is TRBV5-6; no definite D call. In DNA, the CDR3 is TGTGCCAGCAGCTTGTTGATGGCTGGCGGGGAGCTGTTTTTT. Protein: CASSLLMAGGELFF.